This TCR beta chain was captured in a study of vaccination and CD4 T cells after COVID-19. The study sequenced cultured CD4+ T cell DNA using the Oncomine TCR Beta short-read assay. In TCRdb, the PCR reads were re-called with MiXCR into one record per CDR3 protein. The sample includes about 22,000 distinct CDR3 sequences, about two fifths of them seen just once. Regarding time point: late sampling 161 to 241 days after vaccination in a few convalescent patients. Treatment defined: roughly 11-day PBMC culture with coronavirus spike peptide pools or control peptides (ViraFEST assay). With 6 bases removed from V and 0 bases from J, the gap between germline ends came to 12 bases. The CDR3 runs to 14 residues. In germline, CDR1 is SGHVS, CDR2 FQNEAQ. Comments on this clonotype: Its antigen is undetermined.

The V and J genes are TRBV7-8 and TRBJ2-7; perhaps TRBD1 as D (7 bases). Material: CD4+ T cells from blood, cultured in vitro, obtained about 7 months after SARS-CoV-2 vaccination. The sequence came from a human donor who had recovered from COVID-19. The CDR3 protein is CASRAGQSSYEQYF. For the CDR3, the DNA is TGTGCCAGCAGGGCGGGACAGAGCTCCTACGAGCAGTACTTC.